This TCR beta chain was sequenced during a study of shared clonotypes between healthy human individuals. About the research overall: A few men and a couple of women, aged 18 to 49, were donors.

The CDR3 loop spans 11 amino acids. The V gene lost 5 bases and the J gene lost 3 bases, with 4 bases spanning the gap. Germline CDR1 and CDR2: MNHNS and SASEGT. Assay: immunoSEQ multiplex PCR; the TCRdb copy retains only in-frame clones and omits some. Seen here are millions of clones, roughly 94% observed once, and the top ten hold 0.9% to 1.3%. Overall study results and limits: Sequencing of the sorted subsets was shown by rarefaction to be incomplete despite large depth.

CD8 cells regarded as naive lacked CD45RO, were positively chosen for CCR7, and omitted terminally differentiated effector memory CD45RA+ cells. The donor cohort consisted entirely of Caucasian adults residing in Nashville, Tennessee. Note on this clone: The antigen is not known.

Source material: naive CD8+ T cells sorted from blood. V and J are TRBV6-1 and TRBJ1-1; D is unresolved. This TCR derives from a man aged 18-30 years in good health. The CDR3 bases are TGTGCCAGCAGTCAGTACACTGAAGCTTTCTTT. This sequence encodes CASSQYTEAFF.